This T cell receptor beta chain was identified in a study of CD8 T cells in Susac syndrome. Study-wide points: It was acknowledged by the study that relatively few individuals were included in its TCR sequencing and HLA analysis.

The length of the CDR3 is 15 residues. Germline loops: CDR1 KGHSH, CDR2 LQKENI. J was trimmed by 3 bases and V by 5 bases; bases with no gene match: 8. TCR beta sequencing was performed on blood CD8+ and CD4+ T cells. TEMRA cells were FACS-enriched, with CD8+ and CD4+ T cells isolated negatively. This clonotype was recorded only once. The antigen is unknown. Reverse transcription of about 0.45 to 1 ug RNA was performed with random hexamers. TCRdb redid the calling of the immunoSEQ multiplex PCR reads with MiXCR, one entry per CDR3 protein. The table has approximately 110,000 distinct CDR3 sequences, over 85% seen once; the top ten hold roughly 0.33%.

Sequencing was done on a sample of CD8+ T cells from PBMCs. The clonotype was recovered from a human donor with multiple sclerosis. The V gene is TRBV18, the J gene TRBJ2-7, with 9 bases aligning to TRBD1. In nucleotides, the CDR3 is TGTGCCAGCTCAGACCCGGGACAGGGATTCTACGAGCAGTACTTC. This encodes CASSDPGQGFYEQYF.